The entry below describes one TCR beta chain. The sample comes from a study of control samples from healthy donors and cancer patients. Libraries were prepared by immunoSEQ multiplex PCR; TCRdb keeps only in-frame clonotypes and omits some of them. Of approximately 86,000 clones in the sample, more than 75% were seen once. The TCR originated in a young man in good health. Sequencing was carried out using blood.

The CDR3 sequence is CATSDPGQGYNEQFF. Here the CDR3 DNA reads TGTGCCACCAGTGATCCGGGACAGGGGTACAATGAGCAGTTCTTC. V and J are TRBV24-1 and TRBJ2-1, with 10 bases aligning to TRBD1. V dropped 3 bases and J dropped 4; count of bases not matched to a gene: 2. The CDR3 has 15 amino acids. Germline CDR1 reads KGHDR; CDR2 reads SFDVKD.